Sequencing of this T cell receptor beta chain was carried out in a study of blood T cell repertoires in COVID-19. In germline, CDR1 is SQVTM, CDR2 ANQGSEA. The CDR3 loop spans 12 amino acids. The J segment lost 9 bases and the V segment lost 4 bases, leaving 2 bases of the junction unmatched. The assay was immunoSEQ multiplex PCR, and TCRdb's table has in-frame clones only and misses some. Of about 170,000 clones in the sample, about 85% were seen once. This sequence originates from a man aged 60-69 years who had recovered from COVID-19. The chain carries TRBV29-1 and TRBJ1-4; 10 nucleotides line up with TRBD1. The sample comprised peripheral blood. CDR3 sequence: CSVAGQGKKLFF. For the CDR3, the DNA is TGCAGCGTTGCGGGACAGGGGAAAAAACTGTTTTTT.